This T cell receptor (beta chain) was found in a study of T cells after yellow fever vaccination. For the study at large: Preparation of fractions with low cell numbers was performed using SMART-Seq v4 Ultra Low Input. Overall study results and limits: Abundant clonotypes from the bulk population could get into FACS-sorted repertoires as contaminants.

In its sample, this clonotype was seen a few times. Its antigen remains unknown. V lost 0 bases and J 10 bases, leaving 10 bases between the germline ends. The CDR3 contains 13 residues. Germline-derived CDR1 and CDR2 are MGHRA and YSYEKL. TCRdb independently ran MiXCR on the 5' RACE reads; one entry per CDR3 protein. The sample lists some 220,000 distinct CDR3 sequences, roughly 3.3% seen once, with approximately 3% in the top ten. This clonotype originated in a man aged 18 to 29 who received the YFV17D yellow fever vaccine. The specimen comprised CD4+ T cells sorted from PBMCs, sampled 10 days after the yellow fever booster vaccination. The chain joins TRBV4-1 to TRBJ2-1; no clear D gene. CDR3: CASSQDLMREQFF. Here the CDR3 DNA reads TGCGCCAGCAGCCAAGATTTGATGCGAGAGCAGTTCTTC.